This T cell receptor beta chain was sequenced during a study of blood T cell repertoires in COVID-19. CDR1 is MNHEY, CDR2 SMNVEV, per germline (reference sequence). The germline V and J ends were trimmed by 5 bases and 8 bases, with 15 bases remaining between them. This CDR3 has 13 amino acids. Assay used: immunoSEQ multiplex PCR; TCRdb lists only in-frame clones, some missing. The sample includes over 300,000 clones, 70% to 90% seen only once; the top ten take around 5.9%. The chain couples TRBV27 to TRBJ1-2; D is ambiguous. The sample comprised PBMCs or T cells enriched from blood (not recorded which). The clonotype originates from a woman aged 25 to 39 who had recovered from COVID-19. The CDR3 here is CASSDDEEWGYTF. In DNA form, the CDR3 reads TGTGCCAGCAGTGACGACGAGGAGTGGGGCTACACCTTC.